Following are 25 T cell receptor beta chains from one sample sequenced in a study of Graves' ophthalmopathy and Graves' hyperthyroidism. Amplification of the TCR beta CDR3 regions used RNA transcripts (as template). HTBI primers served in a first-round RT-PCR, which a second-round multiplex PCR followed. TCRdb re-called the multiplex PCR reads with MiXCR, one entry per CDR3 protein. The sample has 300,000 or so distinct CDR3 sequences; 17% are singletons. The specimen sequenced was peripheral blood. All receptors derive from an adult man with Graves' ophthalmopathy.

This clonotype appeared many times. V gene TRBV29-1 combines with J gene TRBJ2-6, with 8 bases identical to TRBD1. The germline gives CDR1 SQVTM, CDR2 ANQGSEA. This CDR3 spans 17 amino acids. V gave up 6 bases and J gave up 4 bases; unmatched junction bases: 14. The CDR3 here is CSVQTGALLKGANVLTF. CDR3 sequence (DNA): TGCAGCGTCCAGACAGGGGCCCTCCTCAAGGGGGCCAACGTCCTGACTTTC.

In its sample, this clonotype was seen many times. The chain uses TRBV18 and TRBJ1-5; no definite D call. CDR1 and CDR2 (germline): KGHSH, LQKENI. The CDR3 is 15 amino acids. With 3 bases removed from V and 0 bases from J, the gap between germline ends came to 9 bases. In DNA form, the CDR3 reads TGTGCCAGCTCACCGGACGGCGTTAGCAATCAGCCCCAGCATTTT. It translates to CASSPDGVSNQPQHF.

In its sample, this clonotype was seen many times. This chain uses TRBV11-2 with TRBJ1-1; D ambiguous. Looked up from germline, CDR1 is SGHAT and CDR2 is FQNNGV. This CDR3 comprises 14 residues. V gave up 3 bases and J gave up 1 base, with 9 bases separating them. The CDR3 region is CASSFGLSNTEAFF. The CDR3 bases are TGTGCCAGCAGCTTTGGCTTATCGAACACTGAAGCTTTCTTT.

This clonotype was picked up many times. The rearrangement joins TRBV6-1 to TRBJ1-3; D unclear. Deletions cut 7 bases from V and 1 base from J, with 17 bases between. CDR1 and CDR2 (germline): MNHNS, SASEGT. The CDR3 runs 16 residues. The CDR3 DNA is TGTGCCAGCACCCTAAGCGACGTGCCTTCTGGAAACACCATATATTTT. This translates into CASTLSDVPSGNTIYF.

Ten or more counts support this clonotype. The V and J genes are TRBV12-3 or TRBV12-4 and TRBJ2-2; 9 nucleotides agree with TRBD1. Trimming cost V 5 bases and J 3 bases; bases outside gene matches: 10. This CDR3 has 17 residues. The chain's CDR3 is CASSTGTGRGDTGELFF. The CDR3 nucleotides are TGTGCCAGCAGTACCGGGACAGGGAGGGGGGACACCGGGGAGCTGTTTTTT.

This clonotype was picked up a small number of times. The chain joins TRBV7-9 to TRBJ1-1; 7 bases map to TRBD1. Germline V CDR1 and CDR2: SEHNR, FQNEAQ (reference sequence). V was clipped by 1 base and J by 6 bases; unmatched bases: 5. This CDR3 comprises 14 residues. The CDR3 reads CASSLGGQDSEAFF. In DNA, the CDR3 is TGTGCCAGCAGCTTAGGAGGACAGGATTCTGAAGCTTTCTTT.

This clonotype was detected a few times. The genes are TRBV6-1 and TRBJ2-7; TRBD1 agrees at 10 bases. The CDR3 has 15 amino acids. CDR1 and CDR2 (germline): MNHNS, SASEGT. Trimming removed 7 bases from V and 5 bases from J; junction bases left unmatched: 11. Here the CDR3 DNA reads TGTGCCAGCAACGGACAGGGGGTTTTCGGGAACGAGCAGTACTTC. This encodes CASNGQGVFGNEQYF.

This clonotype was observed many times. The V call is TRBV20-1, the J call TRBJ2-7; TRBD2 aligns across 7 bases. CDR1 DFQATT and CDR2 SNEGSKA come from the germline V gene (reference sequence). Losses at the gene ends were 0 bases for V and 7 bases for J; bases not matched to a gene: 15. CDR3 length: 16 residues. The chain's CDR3 is CSARDWGGGSGREQYF. As DNA, the CDR3 is TGCAGTGCTAGAGATTGGGGCGGGGGTAGCGGGCGGGAGCAGTACTTC.

This clonotype has a count of ten or more. The chain employs TRBV6-5 and TRBJ1-1; no clear D gene. There are 17 residues in the CDR3. Germline CDR1 and CDR2: MNHEY and SVGAGI. V was cut by 4 bases and J by 4 bases, with 22 bases left in between. The CDR3 coding sequence is TGTGCCAGCAGTTCACCGGGCCAAGGGCTCGGGAGCACTGAAGCTTTCTTT. Encoded protein: CASSSPGQGLGSTEAFF.

This clonotype appeared many times. The rearrangement joins TRBV19 to TRBJ1-1; no clear D. Germline V gives CDR1 LNHDA, CDR2 SQIVND (reference sequence). The CDR3 totals 12 residues. The V end was cut by 4 bases, the J end by 4 bases, with 7 bases between. CDR3 bases: TGTGCCAGTAGTACCGGGCCCACTGAAGCTTTCTTT. Amino acids: CASSTGPTEAFF.

The chain recombines TRBV7-2 with TRBJ1-2; D is undetermined. Trimming stripped 0 bases from V and 4 bases from J, with 9 bases between. Germline V gene sequence: CDR1 SGHTA, CDR2 FQGNSA. The CDR3 totals 14 residues. The DNA for the CDR3 is TGTGCCAGCAGCTTAGCCCAGGTCCTCTATGGCTACACCTTC. It translates to CASSLAQVLYGYTF.

This clonotype was detected many times. The chain recombines TRBV2 with TRBJ2-7; 12 positions agree with TRBD2. The ends lost 6 bases at V and 7 bases at J; junction bases unmatched: 7. The CDR3 runs 14 residues. Germline V lookup: CDR1 SNHLY, CDR2 FYNNEI. CDR3 sequence reads: CASREIGLAGEQYF. As DNA, the CDR3 is TGTGCCAGCAGGGAAATCGGACTAGCGGGAGAGCAGTACTTC.

This clonotype was seen only once. V is TRBV28 and J is TRBJ2-7; 12 nucleotides align to TRBD2. The CDR3 sequence is 13 residues long. With V trimmed by 10 bases and J by 4 bases, 5 bases remained unmatched. Germline loops: CDR1 MDHEN, CDR2 SYDVKM. Here the CDR3 DNA reads TGTGCCACTCGACTAGCGGGAGTTTACGAGCAGTACTTC. It specifies CATRLAGVYEQYF. The full variable domain, its missing parts supplied by reference TRBV28 and TRBJ2-7, is DVKVTQSSRYLVKRTGEKVFLECVQDMDHENMFWYRQDPGLGLRLIYFSYDVKMKEKGDIPEGYSVSREKKERFSLILESASTNQTSMYLCATRLAGVYEQYFGPGTRLTVT.

This chain connects TRBV29-1 to TRBJ2-7; possible D gene TRBD1, 6 bases. The CDR3 is 14 amino acids. The germline V gene encodes CDR1 SQVTM and CDR2 ANQGSEA. V was clipped by 8 bases and J by 3 bases, with 20 bases between them. CDR3 protein: CSTQEGLGGYEQYF. In DNA form, the CDR3 reads TGCAGCACCCAGGAAGGGCTAGGGGGCTACGAGCAGTACTTC.

This clonotype was recorded many times. The chain recombines TRBV7-3 with TRBJ1-2; D possibly corresponds to TRBD1 (6 bases). Germline values: CDR1 SGHTA, CDR2 FQGTGA. V shed 4 bases and J shed 6 bases, with 21 bases lying between them. This CDR3 comprises 16 residues. The CDR3 DNA reads TGTGCCAGCAGCTCCCGGGCGGGGCAGGGGCAAAATGGCTACACCTTC. This gives the protein CASSSRAGQGQNGYTF.

The rearrangement uses TRBV27 and TRBJ2-7; possible D gene TRBD1, 6 bases. This CDR3 has 17 residues. The germline V gene encodes CDR1 MNHEY and CDR2 SMNVEV (reference sequence). Trimming cost V 6 bases and J 4 bases, with 25 bases left between them. CDR3 sequence reads: CASSPQQGQPVSYEQYF. Here the CDR3 DNA reads TGTGCCAGCAGCCCACAACAGGGTCAGCCAGTCTCGTACGAGCAGTACTTC.

This clonotype was recorded at least ten times. The V and J genes are TRBV20-1 and TRBJ2-5; 9 nucleotides agree with TRBD1. The V gene's germline CDR1 is DFQATT and CDR2 SNEGSKA (reference sequence). V gave up 3 bases and J gave up 2 bases; unmatched junction bases: 7. The CDR3 runs 15 residues. Here the CDR3 reads CSARGLGQGQETQYF. In DNA form, the CDR3 reads TGCAGTGCTAGGGGCTTGGGACAGGGACAAGAGACCCAGTACTTC.

This clonotype was counted at least ten times. The chain links TRBV19 to TRBJ2-7, with D maybe TRBD2 (6 bases). The germline V gene encodes CDR1 LNHDA and CDR2 SQIVND (reference sequence). Trimming cost V 3 bases and J 7 bases, with 19 bases left between them. The CDR3 length is 15 residues. In DNA, the CDR3 is TGTGCCAGTAGTATGGCGGGACTCAAGACGGGGGAGCAGTACTTC. It specifies CASSMAGLKTGEQYF.

There are many counts of this clonotype. This chain connects TRBV4-2 to TRBJ1-2; 10 nucleotides agree with TRBD1. Germline CDR1 and CDR2: LGHNA and YNFKEQ. This CDR3 has 14 amino acids. J lost 8 bases, V lost 1 base, and 4 bases had no gene match. CDR3 in amino acids: CASSQGTGGLGYTF. The CDR3 bases are TGTGCCAGCAGCCAAGGGACAGGGGGTCTGGGCTACACCTTC.

The V and J genes are TRBV6-1 and TRBJ1-2; a weak D match, TRBD1 (6 bases). Per the germline V gene, CDR1 is MNHNS and CDR2 is SASEGT. Between the trimmed V and J ends, which lost 7 bases and 13 bases, there was a span of 25 bases. The CDR3 sequence is 14 residues long. The CDR3 reads CASTNTWGDTGCTF. The CDR3, as DNA: TGTGCCAGCACTAACACCTGGGGGGACACCGGTTGCACCTTC.

There are many counts of this clonotype. V and J are TRBV29-1 and TRBJ2-2, with 10 positions matching TRBD2. J lost 5 bases, V lost 6 bases, and 9 bases had no gene match. The CDR3 runs 15 residues. Germline V gene data show CDR1 as SQVTM and CDR2 as ANQGSEA. The CDR3 DNA is TGCAGCGTAGTTCTAGCGGGAGTTGAGACCGGGGAGCTGTTTTTT. Encoded protein: CSVVLAGVETGELFF.

The J gene is TRBJ2-5, the V gene TRBV20-1; 12 nucleotides agree with TRBD1. Trimming removed 6 bases from V and 3 bases from J; junction bases left unmatched: 14. This CDR3 has 17 residues. Germline CDR1 is DFQATT and CDR2 is SNEGSKA (reference sequence). CDR3 residues: CSAQNAGQGAWEETQYF. As DNA, the CDR3 is TGCAGTGCCCAAAACGCGGGACAGGGGGCCTGGGAAGAGACCCAGTACTTC.

At least ten counts were recorded for this clonotype. The chain carries TRBV6-2 or TRBV6-3 and TRBJ2-5; a weak D match, TRBD2 (6 bases). V dropped 5 bases and J dropped 3 bases, with 13 bases sitting between them. In germline, CDR1 is MNHEY, CDR2 SVGEGT. This CDR3 has 14 residues. The DNA for the CDR3 is TGTGCCAGCAGTCCCACCCGGACTAAAGAGACCCAGTACTTC. Translating it yields CASSPTRTKETQYF.

CDR3 region: CASSLAGQPGGEQYF. DNA for the CDR3: TGCGCCAGCAGCTTGGCGGGACAGCCTGGAGGCGAGCAGTACTTC. The rearrangement uses TRBV5-1 and TRBJ2-7, with 7 bases that match TRBD1. In germline, CDR1 is SGHRS, CDR2 YFSETQ. The V and J ends lost 0 bases and 6 bases, in that order; junction bases with no gene match: 9. The CDR3 length is 15 residues.

This clonotype was counted ten times or more. The chain combines TRBV28 with TRBJ2-5, with 10 bases fitting TRBD2. Per the germline V gene, CDR1 is MDHEN and CDR2 is SYDVKM. The CDR3 is 16 residues long. J gave up 6 bases and V 1 base, and 8 bases lay outside the gene matches. CDR3 nucleotide sequence: TGTGCCAGCAGTTTATTTAGCGGGGGGCCCGGAAAGACCCAGTACTTC. Translation gives CASSLFSGGPGKTQYF.